Below are 20 T cell receptor beta chains sequenced from a single sample in a study of CD8 T cells in Susac syndrome (dated by TCRdb to the late 2010s). Libraries were built with the immunoSEQ multiplex PCR assay. RNA was extracted with the RNeasy kit and about 0.5 to 1 ug was reverse transcribed using random hexamers. Using fastp at Q25 and MiXCR, TCRdb reprocessed the public reads and kept productive beta chains. Rows with one shared CDR3 protein collapse into an entry with the most common genes and DNA. This sample lists some 150,000 distinct CDR3 sequences; roughly 94% were detected once. Roughly 0.083% of the sample rests with the top ten. Sequenced sample: CD4+ T cells from PBMCs. These receptors were collected from a human donor in good health.

The V call is TRBV14, the J call TRBJ2-1; perhaps TRBD1 as D (6 bases). Trimming removed 3 bases from V and 1 base from J, with 10 bases in between. The CDR3 runs to 15 residues. CDR1 SGHDN and CDR2 FVKESK come from the germline V gene. CDR3 nucleotides: TGTGCCAGCAGCCAGATGGGGACATCCTACAATGAGCAGTTCTTC. It yields the protein CASSQMGTSYNEQFF.

Only one count was recorded for this clonotype. The CDR3 DNA follows: TGTGCCAGCAGCCAGCGGGGAGGAAGAAAATCCTACGAGCAGTACTTC. As protein: CASSQRGGRKSYEQYF. The V call is TRBV3-1, the J call TRBJ2-7; a weak D match, TRBD2 (6 bases). The germline gives CDR1 LGHDT, CDR2 YNNKEL (reference sequence). The CDR3 runs to 16 residues. Trimming removed 3 bases at V and 1 base at J, with 16 bases between.

The rearrangement uses TRBV7-2 and TRBJ2-1; D unresolved. The CDR3 sequence is 14 residues long. Trimming removed 1 base from V and 8 bases from J, with 12 bases in between. Germline V lookup: CDR1 SGHTA, CDR2 FQGNSA. The CDR3 here is CASSLDGSDDEQFF. CDR3 nucleotides: TGTGCCAGCAGCTTAGACGGCTCTGACGATGAGCAGTTCTTC.

The chain has TRBV29-1 and TRBJ1-2; D gene unclear. Germline CDR1 is SQVTM and CDR2 is ANQGSEA. The CDR3 totals 13 residues. Deletions cut 4 bases from V and 2 bases from J, with 11 bases between. The CDR3 bases are TGCAGCGTTGGCGGCAGGTTAAACTATGGCTACACCTTC. Its translation is CSVGGRLNYGYTF.

Worth noting for this clonotype: The CDR3 ends on some other residue instead of the conserved phenylalanine or tryptophan, so this is likely a read error. J is TRBJ2-1 and V is TRBV3-1; D perhaps matches TRBD2 (5 bases). This CDR3 is built from 13 residues. V lost 7 bases and J lost 0, with 7 bases in between. Germline V gene lookup returns CDR1 LGHDT and CDR2 YNNKEL (reference sequence). The CDR3 nucleotides are TGTGCCAGCATGGGGAGCTCCTACAATGAGCAGTTCCTC. Amino acid sequence: CASMGSSYNEQFL.

The chain couples TRBV19 to TRBJ1-5, with 7 positions matching TRBD1. Germline V gene data show CDR1 as LNHDA and CDR2 as SQIVND (reference sequence). This CDR3 is 14 amino acids long. Germline trimming cut 10 bases from V and 3 bases from J; bases unmatched to any gene: 9. Written as DNA, the CDR3 is TGTGCCACCGAGGGGGACAGTAACAATCAGCCCCAGCATTTT. Encoded protein: CATEGDSNNQPQHF.

The J gene is TRBJ1-5, the V gene TRBV20-1, with 9 bases identical to TRBD1. The germline V gene encodes CDR1 DFQATT and CDR2 SNEGSKA (reference sequence). V shed 1 base, J shed 5 bases, and the junction held 9 bases outside the gene matches. The CDR3 has 16 amino acids. The CDR3, as DNA: TGCAGTGCTAGAGGCGGCGGGACAGGGCGGCATCAGCCCCAGCATTTT. Amino acids: CSARGGGTGRHQPQHF.

The rearrangement links TRBV2 to TRBJ1-2, with TRBD1 matching over 11 bases. The germline gives CDR1 SNHLY, CDR2 FYNNEI. With 7 bases clipped from V and 7 bases from J, the junction kept 8 bases outside the gene matches. The length of the CDR3 is 14 residues. This CDR3 is CASNGQGASGGYTF. In nucleotides, the CDR3 is TGTGCCAGCAACGGACAGGGGGCATCAGGTGGCTACACCTTC.

The chain employs TRBV20-1 and TRBJ2-1, with 9 nucleotides matching TRBD1. CDR3 length: 16 amino acids. Trimming removed 0 bases from V and 2 bases from J; junction bases left unmatched: 5. CDR1 is DFQATT, CDR2 SNEGSKA, per germline (reference sequence). This chain's CDR3 is CSARDRGTGPYNEQFF. Here the CDR3 DNA reads TGCAGTGCTAGAGATCGCGGGACAGGGCCCTACAATGAGCAGTTCTTC.

J is TRBJ2-2 and V is TRBV18, with 8 bases identical to TRBD1. This CDR3 is 15 amino acids long. Looked up from germline, CDR1 is KGHSH and CDR2 is LQKENI. J was trimmed by 3 bases and V by 3 bases; bases with no gene match: 3. The CDR3 reads CASSPDRGHTGELFF. As DNA, the CDR3 is TGTGCCAGCTCACCCGACAGGGGTCACACCGGGGAGCTGTTTTTT.

The rearrangement joins TRBV20-1 to TRBJ2-5; D assignment may be TRBD1 or TRBD2 (5 bases each). Trimming shortened V by 6 bases and J by 5 bases, and 13 bases separated the two germline ends. CDR1 DFQATT and CDR2 SNEGSKA come from the germline V gene (reference sequence). This CDR3 is built from 12 residues. Here the CDR3 DNA reads TGCAGTGCCCGTCAGGGAGCGGAGACCCAGTACTTC. It codes for CSARQGAETQYF.

The chain is built from TRBV15 and TRBJ2-5; D gene ambiguous. CDR1 LNHNV and CDR2 YYDKDF come from the germline V gene (reference sequence). CDR3 length equals 13 residues. Trimming removed 4 bases from V and 3 bases from J, with 9 bases in between. The DNA of the CDR3 is TGTGCCACCAGCACCGGCACAGAAGAGACCCAGTACTTC. Protein: CATSTGTEETQYF. Complete variable domain (other parts from reference TRBV15 and TRBJ2-5): DAMVIQNPRYQVTQFGKPVTLSCSQTLNHNVMYWYQQKSSQAPKLLFHYYDKDFNNEADTPDNFQSRRPNTSFCFLDIRSPGLGDTAMYLCATSTGTEETQYFGPGTRLLVL.

CDR3 nucleotides: TGCAGTGCACTGGGACAGGGTGGTGAGCAGTTCTTC. This codes for CSALGQGGEQFF. The chain recombines TRBV20-1 with TRBJ2-1; TRBD1 agrees at 9 bases. CDR1 is DFQATT and CDR2 is SNEGSKA in the germline V gene (reference sequence). V dropped 6 bases and J dropped 9; count of bases not matched to a gene: 6. There are 12 residues in the CDR3.

Concerning this clonotype: This CDR3 fails to terminate in the conserved phenylalanine or tryptophan, so it likely reflects a read error. This sequence joins TRBV7-9 and TRBJ1-2; TRBD1 matches 7 bases. Unmatched junction bases numbered 4, after V lost 4 bases and J lost 2 bases. CDR3 length equals 14 residues. Germline V CDR1 and CDR2: SEHNR, FQNEAQ (reference sequence). The CDR3 coding sequence is TGTGCCAGCAGCTCAGACAGGGCAAACTATGGCTACACCTCC. It specifies CASSSDRANYGYTS.

The DNA of the CDR3 is TGTGCCAGCAGCCAAGTGGGGACACTGAACACTGAAGCTTTCTTT. Translated: CASSQVGTLNTEAFF. The V and J genes are TRBV14 and TRBJ1-1; D may be TRBD1 (6 bases). This CDR3 has 15 amino acids. Trimming shortened V by 1 base and J by 0 bases, and 9 bases separated the two germline ends. CDR1 and CDR2 from the germline V gene are SGHDN and FVKESK.

The genes are TRBV7-9 and TRBJ2-1; 9 nucleotides agree with TRBD2. Trimming removed 5 bases from V and 3 bases from J; junction bases left unmatched: 11. Germline V gives CDR1 SEHNR, CDR2 FQNEAQ (reference sequence). The CDR3 sequence is 17 residues long. CDR3 DNA sequence: TGTGCCAGCAGCCCAGGGGGTCTAGCGGGATTCTACAATGAGCAGTTCTTC. This gives the protein CASSPGGLAGFYNEQFF.

The gene calls are TRBV30 and TRBJ2-7; weak D call: TRBD1 (5 bases). The CDR3 contains 14 residues. V lost 0 bases, J lost 4 bases, and 13 bases lay in between. CDR1 and CDR2 from the germline V gene are GTSNPN and SVGIG (reference sequence). The CDR3, as DNA: TGTGCCTGGAGTGTACAGGCCGGTTTTTACGAGCAGTACTTC. Amino acid sequence: CAWSVQAGFYEQYF.

This clonotype was counted a single time. The gene calls are TRBV2 and TRBJ2-7; 8 bases fit TRBD2. Germline V gene data show CDR1 as SNHLY and CDR2 as FYNNEI. CDR3 length: 14 residues. V was clipped by 3 bases and J by 2 bases; unmatched bases: 3. The chain's CDR3 is CASSDRGGTYEQYF. CDR3 bases: TGTGCCAGCAGTGACCGCGGGGGGACCTACGAGCAGTACTTC.

This chain joins TRBV30 and TRBJ1-5; TRBD1 agrees at 8 bases. The V segment lost 7 bases and the J segment 4 bases; nucleotides outside the gene matches: 3. Germline V gives CDR1 GTSNPN, CDR2 SVGIG (reference sequence). The CDR3 covers 12 residues. The CDR3 loop is CASGQDNQPQHF. The DNA of the CDR3 is TGTGCCTCGGGACAGGATAATCAGCCCCAGCATTTT. The whole variable domain, remainder taken from reference TRBV30 and TRBJ1-5, is SQTIHQWPATLVQPVGSPLSLECTVEGTSNPNLYWYRQAAGRGLQLLFYSVGIGQISSEVPQNLSASRPQDRQFILSSKKLLLSDSGFYLCASGQDNQPQHFGDGTRLSIL.

The chain joins TRBV24-1 to TRBJ2-5; perhaps D is TRBD1 or TRBD2 (5 bases each). Germline assignment: CDR1 KGHDR and CDR2 SFDVKD. V dropped 7 bases and J dropped 1 base, with 9 bases sitting between them. The CDR3 covers 13 residues. CDR3 bases: TGTGCCACCAGCGAGGGGCCCCAAGAGACCCAGTACTTC. Translating gives CATSEGPQETQYF.